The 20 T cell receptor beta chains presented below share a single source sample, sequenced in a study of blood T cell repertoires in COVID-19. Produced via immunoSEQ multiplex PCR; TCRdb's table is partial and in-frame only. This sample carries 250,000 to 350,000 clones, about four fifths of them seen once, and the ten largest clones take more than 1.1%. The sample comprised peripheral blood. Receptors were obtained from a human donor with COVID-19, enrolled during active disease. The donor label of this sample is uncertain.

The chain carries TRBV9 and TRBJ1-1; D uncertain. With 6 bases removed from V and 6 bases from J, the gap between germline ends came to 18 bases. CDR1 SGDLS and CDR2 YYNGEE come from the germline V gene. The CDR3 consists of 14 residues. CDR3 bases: TGTGCCAGCACCCCGGGTCAACCAGACGCTGAAGCTTTCTTT. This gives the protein CASTPGQPDAEAFF.

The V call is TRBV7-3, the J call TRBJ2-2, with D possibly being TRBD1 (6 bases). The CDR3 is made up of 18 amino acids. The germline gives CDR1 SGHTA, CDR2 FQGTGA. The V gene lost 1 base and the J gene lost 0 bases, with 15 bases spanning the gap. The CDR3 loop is CASSLIRDTVSNTGELFF. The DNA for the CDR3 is TGTGCCAGCAGCTTAATCCGGGACACCGTTTCGAACACCGGGGAGCTGTTTTTT. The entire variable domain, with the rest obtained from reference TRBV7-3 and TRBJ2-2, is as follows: GAGVSQTPSNKVTEKGKYVELRCDPISGHTALYWYRQSLGQGPEFLIYFQGTGAADDSGLPNDRFFAVRPEGSVSTLKIQRTERGDSAVYLCASSLIRDTVSNTGELFFGEGSRLTVL.

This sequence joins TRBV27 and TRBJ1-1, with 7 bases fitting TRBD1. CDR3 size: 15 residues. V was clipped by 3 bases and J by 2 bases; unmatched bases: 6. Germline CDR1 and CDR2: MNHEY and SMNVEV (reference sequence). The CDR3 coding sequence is TGTGCCAGCAGTTTCTCCTACAGGGGTAACACTGAAGCTTTCTTT. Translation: CASSFSYRGNTEAFF.

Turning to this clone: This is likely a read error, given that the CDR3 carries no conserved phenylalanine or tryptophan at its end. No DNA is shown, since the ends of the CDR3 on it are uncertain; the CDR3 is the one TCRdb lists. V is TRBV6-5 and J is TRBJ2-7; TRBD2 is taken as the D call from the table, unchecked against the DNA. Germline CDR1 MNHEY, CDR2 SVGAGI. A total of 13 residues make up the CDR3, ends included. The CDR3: CASSYPGTSGGEL.

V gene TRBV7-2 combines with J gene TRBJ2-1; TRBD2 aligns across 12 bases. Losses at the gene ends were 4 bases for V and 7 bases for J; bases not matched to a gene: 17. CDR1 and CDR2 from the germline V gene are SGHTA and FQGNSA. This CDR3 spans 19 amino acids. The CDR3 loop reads CASSYQPSGLAGRLNEQFF. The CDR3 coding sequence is TGTGCCAGCAGCTACCAACCCTCCGGACTAGCGGGAAGGTTAAATGAGCAGTTCTTC.

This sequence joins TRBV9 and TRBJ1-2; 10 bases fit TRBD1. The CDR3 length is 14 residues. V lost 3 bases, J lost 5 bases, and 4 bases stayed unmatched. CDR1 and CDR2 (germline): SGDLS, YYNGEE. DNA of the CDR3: TGTGCCAGCAGCGAGGGGGACAGGGGATATGGCTACACCTTC. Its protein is CASSEGDRGYGYTF.

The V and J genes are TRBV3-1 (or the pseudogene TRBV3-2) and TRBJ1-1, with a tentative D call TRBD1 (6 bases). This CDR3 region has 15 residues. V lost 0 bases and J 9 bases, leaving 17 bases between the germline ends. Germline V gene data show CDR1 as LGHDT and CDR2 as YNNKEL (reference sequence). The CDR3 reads CASSQEGSTDRKAFF. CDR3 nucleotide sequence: TGTGCCAGCAGCCAAGAGGGAAGTACCGACAGGAAAGCTTTCTTT.

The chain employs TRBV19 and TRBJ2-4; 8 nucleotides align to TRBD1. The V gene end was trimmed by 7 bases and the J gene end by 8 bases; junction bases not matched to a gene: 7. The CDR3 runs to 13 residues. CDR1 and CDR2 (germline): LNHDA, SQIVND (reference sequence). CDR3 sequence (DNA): TGTGCCAGTACTAGGGGACAGGCATACATTCAGTACTTC. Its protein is CASTRGQAYIQYF.

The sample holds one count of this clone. The CDR3 DNA follows: TGTGCCAGTAGTGACAGGGGCCTGAACACTGAAGCTTTCTTT. Protein product: CASSDRGLNTEAFF. The chain links TRBV19 to TRBJ1-1, with TRBD1 matching 8 bases. The germline V gene encodes CDR1 LNHDA and CDR2 SQIVND (reference sequence). V lost 5 bases to trimming and J lost 0 bases; unmatched junction nucleotides: 2. The CDR3 extends over 14 amino acids.

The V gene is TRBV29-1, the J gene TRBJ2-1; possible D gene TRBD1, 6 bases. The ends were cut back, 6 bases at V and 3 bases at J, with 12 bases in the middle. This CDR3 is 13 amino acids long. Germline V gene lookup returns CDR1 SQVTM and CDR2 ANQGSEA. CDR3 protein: CSVTGLFYNEQFF. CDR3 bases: TGCAGCGTCACAGGGCTTTTCTACAATGAGCAGTTCTTC.

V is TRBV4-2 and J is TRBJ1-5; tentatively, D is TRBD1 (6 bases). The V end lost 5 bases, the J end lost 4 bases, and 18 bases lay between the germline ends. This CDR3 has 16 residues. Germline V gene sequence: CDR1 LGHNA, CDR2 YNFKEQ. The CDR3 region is CASSSHSGGQNQPQHF. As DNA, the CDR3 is TGTGCCAGCAGCTCCCATTCCGGGGGGCAAAATCAGCCCCAGCATTTT.

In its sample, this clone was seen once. The CDR3 DNA sequence: TGTGCCAGCAGCGTAGGGTCGACAGAAGGCTACGAGCAGTACTTC. Its translation is CASSVGSTEGYEQYF. This chain uses TRBV9 with TRBJ2-7, with a tentative D call TRBD1 (5 bases). The CDR3 is 15 amino acids. CDR1 and CDR2 (germline): SGDLS, YYNGEE. Trimming shortened V by 0 bases and J by 3 bases, and 13 bases separated the two germline ends.

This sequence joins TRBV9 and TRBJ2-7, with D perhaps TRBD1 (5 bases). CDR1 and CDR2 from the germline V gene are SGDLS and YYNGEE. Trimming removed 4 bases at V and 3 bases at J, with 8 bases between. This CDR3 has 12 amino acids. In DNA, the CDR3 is TGTGCCAGCAGCCTCGACAGCTACGAGCAGTACTTC. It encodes CASSLDSYEQYF.

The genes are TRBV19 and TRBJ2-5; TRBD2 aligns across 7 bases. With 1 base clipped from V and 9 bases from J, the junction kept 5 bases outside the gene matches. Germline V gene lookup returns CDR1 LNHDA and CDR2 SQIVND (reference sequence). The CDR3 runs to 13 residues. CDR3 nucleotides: TGTGCCAGTAGTATAGTGGCGGGAGCGGCCCAGTACTTC. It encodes CASSIVAGAAQYF.

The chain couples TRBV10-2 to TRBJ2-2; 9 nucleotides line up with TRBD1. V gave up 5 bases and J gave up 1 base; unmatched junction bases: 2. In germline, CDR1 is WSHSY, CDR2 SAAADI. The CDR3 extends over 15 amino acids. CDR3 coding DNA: TGCGCCAGCAGTCCGGGACAGGGGAACACCGGGGAGCTGTTTTTT. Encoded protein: CASSPGQGNTGELFF.

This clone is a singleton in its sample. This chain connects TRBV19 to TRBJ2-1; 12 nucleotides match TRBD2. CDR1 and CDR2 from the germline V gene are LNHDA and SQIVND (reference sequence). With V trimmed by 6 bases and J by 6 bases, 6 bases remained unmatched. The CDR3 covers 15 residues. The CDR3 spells CASRPTSGRRNEQFF. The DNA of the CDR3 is TGTGCCAGTAGACCAACTAGCGGGAGGCGCAATGAGCAGTTCTTC. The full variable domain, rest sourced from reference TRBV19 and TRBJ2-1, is DGGITQSPKYLFRKEGQNVTLSCEQNLNHDAMYWYRQDPGQGLRLIYYSQIVNDFQKGDIAEGYSVSREKKESFPLTVTSAQKNPTAFYLCASRPTSGRRNEQFFGPGTRLTVL.

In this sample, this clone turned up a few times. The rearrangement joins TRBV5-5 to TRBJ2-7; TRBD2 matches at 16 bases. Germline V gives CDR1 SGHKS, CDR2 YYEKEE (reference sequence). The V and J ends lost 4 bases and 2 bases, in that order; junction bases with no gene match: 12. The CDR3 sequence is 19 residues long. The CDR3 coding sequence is TGTGCCAGCAGCGCAGGGACTAGCGGGAGGGCCGTGGGAACCTACGAGCAGTACTTC. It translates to CASSAGTSGRAVGTYEQYF. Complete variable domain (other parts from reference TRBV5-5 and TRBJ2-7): DAGVTQSPTHLIKTRGQQVTLRCSPISGHKSVSWYQQVLGQGPQFIFQYYEKEERGRGNFPDRFSARQFPNYSSELNVNALLLGDSALYLCASSAGTSGRAVGTYEQYFGPGTRLTVT.

CDR3 sequence (DNA): TGCGCCAGCAGCCAAGATACTGGGAGGGATTACAATGAGCAGTTCTTC. Translated: CASSQDTGRDYNEQFF. J is TRBJ2-1 and V is TRBV4-3; TRBD2 aligns across 7 bases. Losses at the gene ends were 0 bases for V and 4 bases for J; bases not matched to a gene: 6. Germline-derived CDR1 and CDR2 are LGHNA and YSLEER. This CDR3 spans 16 amino acids.

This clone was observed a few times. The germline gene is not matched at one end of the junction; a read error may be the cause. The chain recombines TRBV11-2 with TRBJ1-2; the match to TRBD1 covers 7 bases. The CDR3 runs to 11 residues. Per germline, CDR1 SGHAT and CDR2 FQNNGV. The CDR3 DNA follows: TGTGCCAGCAGCCGAGGACAGGCTGGGGCCTTC. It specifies CASSRGQAGAF. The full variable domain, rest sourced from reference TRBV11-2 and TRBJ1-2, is EAGVAQSPRYKIIEKRQSVAFWCNPISGHATLYWYQQILGQGPKLLIQFQNNGVVDDSQLPKDRFSAERLKGVDSTLKIQPAKLEDSAVYLCASSRGQAGAFGSGTRLTVV.

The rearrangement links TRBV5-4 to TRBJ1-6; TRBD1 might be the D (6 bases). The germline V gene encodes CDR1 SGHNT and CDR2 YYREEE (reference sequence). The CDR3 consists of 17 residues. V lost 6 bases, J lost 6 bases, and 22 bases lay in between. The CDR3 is CASTQDFIQGFNSPLHF. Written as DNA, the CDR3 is TGTGCCAGCACCCAAGATTTCATACAGGGTTTTAATTCACCCCTCCACTTT.